This TCR beta chain is drawn from a study of OX40 agonist ivuxolimab in advanced cancers. Study conclusions and caveats: Doses of 0.1 to 3.0 mg/kg were accompanied by clonal expansion of CD4+ and CD8+ blood T cells by week 6.

V was trimmed by 6 bases and J by 14 bases, leaving 22 bases between them. Germline V lookup: CDR1 MNHEY, CDR2 SVGAGI. CDR3 size: 14 residues. Details on this clone: What it binds is not known.

Assay used: immunoSEQ multiplex PCR; TCRdb lists only in-frame clones, some missing. The sample carries approximately 70,000 clones, around 88% recorded once. Material: CD4+ or CD8+ T cells sorted from blood, obtained in a trial of the OX40 agonist ivuxolimab. This chain links TRBV6-5 with TRBJ1-4; the D is unclear. This sequence was found in an adult with an advanced solid tumor such as melanoma, head and neck, liver or kidney cancer. The CDR3 DNA follows: TGTGCCAGCAGCTCCACCCAGTTGCGAGGCACGCTGTTTTTT. Translation: CASSSTQLRGTLFF.